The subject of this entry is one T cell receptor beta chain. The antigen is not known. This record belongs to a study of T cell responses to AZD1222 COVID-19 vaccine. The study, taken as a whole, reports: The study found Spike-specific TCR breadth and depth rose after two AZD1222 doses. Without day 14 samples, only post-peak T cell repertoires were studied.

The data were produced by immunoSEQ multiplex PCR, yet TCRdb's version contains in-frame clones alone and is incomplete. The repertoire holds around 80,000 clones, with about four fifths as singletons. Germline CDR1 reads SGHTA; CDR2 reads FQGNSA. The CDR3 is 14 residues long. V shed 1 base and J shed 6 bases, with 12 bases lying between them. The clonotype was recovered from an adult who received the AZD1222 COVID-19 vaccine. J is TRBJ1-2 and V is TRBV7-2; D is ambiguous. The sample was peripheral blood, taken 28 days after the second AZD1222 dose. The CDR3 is CASSLGSVGNGYTF. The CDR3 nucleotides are TGTGCCAGCAGCTTAGGATCAGTCGGGAATGGCTACACCTTC.